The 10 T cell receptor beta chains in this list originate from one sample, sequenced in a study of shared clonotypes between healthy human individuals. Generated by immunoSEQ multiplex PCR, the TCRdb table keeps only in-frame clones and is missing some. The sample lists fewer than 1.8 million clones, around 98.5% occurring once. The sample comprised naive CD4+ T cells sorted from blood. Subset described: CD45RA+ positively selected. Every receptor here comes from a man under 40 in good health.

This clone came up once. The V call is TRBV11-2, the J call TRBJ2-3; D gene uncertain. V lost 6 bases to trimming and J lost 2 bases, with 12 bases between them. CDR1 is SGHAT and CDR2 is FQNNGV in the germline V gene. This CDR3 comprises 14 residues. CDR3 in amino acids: CASRLLQVTDTQYF. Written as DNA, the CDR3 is TGTGCCAGCAGATTATTGCAGGTCACAGATACGCAGTATTTT.

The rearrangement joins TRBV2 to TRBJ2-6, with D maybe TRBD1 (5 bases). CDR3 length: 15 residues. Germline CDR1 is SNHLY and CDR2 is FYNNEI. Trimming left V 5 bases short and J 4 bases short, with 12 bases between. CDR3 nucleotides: TGTGCCAGCAGTACTGGGGCCGTAGGGGCCAACGTCCTGACTTTC. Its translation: CASSTGAVGANVLTF. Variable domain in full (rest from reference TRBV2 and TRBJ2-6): EPEVTQTPSHQVTQMGQEVILRCVPISNHLYFYWYRQILGQKVEFLVSFYNNEISEKSEIFDDQFSVERPDGSNFTLKIRSTKLEDSAMYFCASSTGAVGANVLTFGAGSRLTVL.

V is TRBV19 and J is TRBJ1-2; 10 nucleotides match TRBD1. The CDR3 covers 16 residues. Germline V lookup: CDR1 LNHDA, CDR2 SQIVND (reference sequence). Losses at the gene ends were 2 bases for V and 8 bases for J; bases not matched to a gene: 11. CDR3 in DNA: TGTGCCAGTAGTATAATCGAGGGGACAGGGGAGAAAGGCTACACCTTC. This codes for CASSIIEGTGEKGYTF.

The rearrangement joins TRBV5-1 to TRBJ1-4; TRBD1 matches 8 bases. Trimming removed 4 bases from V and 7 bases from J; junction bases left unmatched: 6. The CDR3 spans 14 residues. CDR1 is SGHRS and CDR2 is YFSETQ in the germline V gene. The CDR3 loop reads CASSPGTGPEKLFF. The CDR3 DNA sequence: TGCGCCAGCAGCCCTGGGACAGGCCCTGAAAAACTGTTTTTT.

CDR3 DNA: TGTGCCAGCAGTGTCCGGACTAGCGGGAGGGGGGATACGCAGTATTTT. The encoded protein is CASSVRTSGRGDTQYF. This chain connects TRBV25-1 to TRBJ2-3; 15 positions agree with TRBD2. The CDR3 covers 16 residues. Germline loops: CDR1 MGHDK, CDR2 SYGVNS. V shed 4 bases and J 6 bases; nucleotides not matched to a gene: 5.

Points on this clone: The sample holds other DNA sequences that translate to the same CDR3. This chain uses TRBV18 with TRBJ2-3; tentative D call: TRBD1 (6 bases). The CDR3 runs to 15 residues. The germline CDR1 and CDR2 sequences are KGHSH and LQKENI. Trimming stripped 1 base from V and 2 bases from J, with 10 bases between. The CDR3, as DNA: TGTGCCAGCTCACCACTGCAGGGGAACACAGATACGCAGTATTTT. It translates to CASSPLQGNTDTQYF.

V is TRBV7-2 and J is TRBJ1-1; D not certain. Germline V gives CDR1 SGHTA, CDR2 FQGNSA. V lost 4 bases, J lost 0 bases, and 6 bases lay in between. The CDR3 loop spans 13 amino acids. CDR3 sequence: CASSYKLNTEAFF. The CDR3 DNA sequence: TGTGCCAGCAGCTATAAGTTGAACACTGAAGCTTTCTTT. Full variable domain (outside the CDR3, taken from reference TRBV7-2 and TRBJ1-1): GAGVSQSPSNKVTEKGKDVELRCDPISGHTALYWYRQSLGQGLEFLIYFQGNSAPDKSGLPSDRFSAERTGGSVSTLTIQRTQQEDSAVYLCASSYKLNTEAFFGQGTRLTVV.

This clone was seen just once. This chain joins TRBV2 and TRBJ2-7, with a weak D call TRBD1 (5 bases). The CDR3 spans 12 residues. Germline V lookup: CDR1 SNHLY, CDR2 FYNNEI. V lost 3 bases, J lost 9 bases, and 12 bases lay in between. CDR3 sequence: CASSDLDSLQYF. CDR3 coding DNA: TGTGCCAGCAGTGATCTAGACAGCCTGCAGTACTTC.

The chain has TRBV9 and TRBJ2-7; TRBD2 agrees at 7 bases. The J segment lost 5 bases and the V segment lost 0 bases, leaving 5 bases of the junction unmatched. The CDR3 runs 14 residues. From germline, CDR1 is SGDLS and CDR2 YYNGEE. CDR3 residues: CASSVGTRGDEQYF. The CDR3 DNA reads TGTGCCAGCAGCGTAGGAACCCGGGGGGACGAGCAGTACTTC.

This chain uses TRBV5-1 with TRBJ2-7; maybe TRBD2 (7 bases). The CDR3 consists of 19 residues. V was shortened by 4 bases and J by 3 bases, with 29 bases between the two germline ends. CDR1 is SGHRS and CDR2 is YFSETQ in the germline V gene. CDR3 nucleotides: TGCGCCAGCAGCCCTCTCCCCGCTGGGATTGGCGGGGGACACTACGAGCAGTACTTC. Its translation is CASSPLPAGIGGGHYEQYF.